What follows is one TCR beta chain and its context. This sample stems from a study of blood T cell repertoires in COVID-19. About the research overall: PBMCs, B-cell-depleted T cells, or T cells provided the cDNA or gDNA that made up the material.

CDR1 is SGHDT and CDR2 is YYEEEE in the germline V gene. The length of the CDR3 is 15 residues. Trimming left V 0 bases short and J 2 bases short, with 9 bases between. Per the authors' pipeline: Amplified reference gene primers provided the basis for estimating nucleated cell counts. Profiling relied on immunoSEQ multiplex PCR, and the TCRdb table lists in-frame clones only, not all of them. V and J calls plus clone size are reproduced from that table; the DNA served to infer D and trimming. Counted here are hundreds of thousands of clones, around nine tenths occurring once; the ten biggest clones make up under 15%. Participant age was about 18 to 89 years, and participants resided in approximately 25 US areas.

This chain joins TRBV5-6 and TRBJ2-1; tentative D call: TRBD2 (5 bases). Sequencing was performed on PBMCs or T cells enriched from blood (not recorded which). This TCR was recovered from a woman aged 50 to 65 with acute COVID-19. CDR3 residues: CASSLGLRAYNEQFF. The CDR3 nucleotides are TGTGCCAGCAGCTTGGGACTACGAGCCTACAATGAGCAGTTCTTC. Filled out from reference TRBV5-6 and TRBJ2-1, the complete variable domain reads DAGVTQSPTHLIKTRGQQVTLRCSPKSGHDTVSWYQQALGQGPQFIFQYYEEEERQRGNFPDRFSGHQFPNYSSELNVNALLLGDSALYLCASSLGLRAYNEQFFGPGTRLTVL.